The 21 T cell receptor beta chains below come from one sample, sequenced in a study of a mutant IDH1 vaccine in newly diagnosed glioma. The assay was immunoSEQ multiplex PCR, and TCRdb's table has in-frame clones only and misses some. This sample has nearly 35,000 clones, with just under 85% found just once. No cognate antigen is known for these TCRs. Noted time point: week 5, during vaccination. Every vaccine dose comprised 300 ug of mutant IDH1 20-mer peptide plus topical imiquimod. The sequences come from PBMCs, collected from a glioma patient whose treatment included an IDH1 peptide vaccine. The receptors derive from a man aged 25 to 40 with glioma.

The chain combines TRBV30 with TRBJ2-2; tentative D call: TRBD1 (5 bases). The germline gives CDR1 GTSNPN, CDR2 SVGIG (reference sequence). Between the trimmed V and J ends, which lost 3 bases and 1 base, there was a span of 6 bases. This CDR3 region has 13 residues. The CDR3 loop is CAWSRENTGELFF. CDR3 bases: TGTGCCTGGAGCAGGGAGAACACCGGGGAGCTGTTTTTT.

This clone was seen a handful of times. CDR3 in DNA: TGTGCCAGCAGTCCCACAGGGGACACTGAAGCTTTCTTT. It specifies CASSPTGDTEAFF. The V call is TRBV6-6, the J call TRBJ1-1; TRBD1 matches 7 bases. The CDR3 has 13 amino acids. Trimming cost V 5 bases and J 3 bases; bases outside gene matches: 3. From germline, CDR1 is MNHNY and CDR2 SVGAGI (reference sequence).

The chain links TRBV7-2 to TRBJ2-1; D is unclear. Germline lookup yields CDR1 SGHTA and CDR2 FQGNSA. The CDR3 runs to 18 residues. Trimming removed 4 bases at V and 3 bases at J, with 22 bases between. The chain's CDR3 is CASSSEGTSPSSYNEQFF. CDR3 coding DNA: TGTGCCAGCAGCTCCGAAGGAACTTCCCCTTCGAGCTACAATGAGCAGTTCTTC.

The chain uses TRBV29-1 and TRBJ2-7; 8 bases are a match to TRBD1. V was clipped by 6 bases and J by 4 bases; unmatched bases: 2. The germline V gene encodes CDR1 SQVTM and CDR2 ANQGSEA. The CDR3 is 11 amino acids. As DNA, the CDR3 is TGCAGCGTGACAGGGGAATACGAGCAGTACTTC. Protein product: CSVTGEYEQYF.

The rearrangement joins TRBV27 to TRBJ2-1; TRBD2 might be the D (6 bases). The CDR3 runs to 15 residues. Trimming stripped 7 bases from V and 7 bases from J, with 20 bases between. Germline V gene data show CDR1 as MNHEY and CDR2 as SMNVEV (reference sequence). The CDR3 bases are TGTGCCAGCAAAGAGGGGAGCACTAGCAGGAATGAGCAGTTCTTC. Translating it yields CASKEGSTSRNEQFF.

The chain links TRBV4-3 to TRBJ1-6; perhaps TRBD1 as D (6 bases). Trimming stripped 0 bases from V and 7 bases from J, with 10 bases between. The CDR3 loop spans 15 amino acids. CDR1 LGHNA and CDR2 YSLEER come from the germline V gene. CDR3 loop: CASSQDRGGNSPLHF. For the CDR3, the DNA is TGCGCCAGCAGCCAAGACAGGGGCGGAAATTCACCCCTCCACTTT.

CDR3 bases: TGTGCCAGCAGTGAAGGGGGCGGGGCCACCTACGAGCAGTACTTC. It is translated as CASSEGGGATYEQYF. The genes are TRBV25-1 and TRBJ2-7; D is perhaps TRBD1 or TRBD2 (6 bases each). Germline CDR1 is MGHDK and CDR2 is SYGVNS. Trimming pared 2 bases from V and 2 bases from J, leaving 13 bases between. CDR3 length: 15 residues.

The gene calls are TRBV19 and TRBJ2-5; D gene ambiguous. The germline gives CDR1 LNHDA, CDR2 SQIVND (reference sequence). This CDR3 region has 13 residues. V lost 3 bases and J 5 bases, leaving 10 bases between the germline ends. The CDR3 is CASSILGGETQYF. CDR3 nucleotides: TGTGCCAGTAGTATTCTGGGTGGGGAGACCCAGTACTTC.

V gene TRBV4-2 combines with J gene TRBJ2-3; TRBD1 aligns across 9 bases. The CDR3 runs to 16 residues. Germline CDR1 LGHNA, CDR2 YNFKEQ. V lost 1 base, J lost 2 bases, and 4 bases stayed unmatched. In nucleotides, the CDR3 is TGTGCCAGCAGCCAAGTAAGACAGGGGGACACAGATACGCAGTATTTT. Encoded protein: CASSQVRQGDTDTQYF.

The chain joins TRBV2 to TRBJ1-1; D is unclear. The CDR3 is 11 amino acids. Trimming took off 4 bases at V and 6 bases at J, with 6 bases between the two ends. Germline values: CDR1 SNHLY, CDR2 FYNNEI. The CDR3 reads CASSVSPEAFF. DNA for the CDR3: TGTGCCAGCAGTGTTAGCCCTGAAGCTTTCTTT.

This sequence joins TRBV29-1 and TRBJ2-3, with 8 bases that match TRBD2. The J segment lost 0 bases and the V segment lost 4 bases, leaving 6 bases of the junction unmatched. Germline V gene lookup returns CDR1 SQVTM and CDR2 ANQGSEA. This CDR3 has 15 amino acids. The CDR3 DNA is TGCAGCGTTGTGAGCGGGGGTATTAGCACAGATACGCAGTATTTT. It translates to CSVVSGGISTDTQYF.

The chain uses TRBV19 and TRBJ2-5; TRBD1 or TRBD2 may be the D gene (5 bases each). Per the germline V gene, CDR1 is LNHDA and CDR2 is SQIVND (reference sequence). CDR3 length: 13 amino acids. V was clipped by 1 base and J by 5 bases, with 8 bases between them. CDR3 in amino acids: CASSIGGYETQYF. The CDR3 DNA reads TGTGCCAGTAGTATAGGGGGGTACGAGACCCAGTACTTC.

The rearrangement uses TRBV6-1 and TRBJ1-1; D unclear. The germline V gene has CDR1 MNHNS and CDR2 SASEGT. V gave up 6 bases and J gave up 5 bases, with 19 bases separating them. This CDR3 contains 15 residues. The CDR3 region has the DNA TGTGCCAGCAGGACCCCGGACCTGCTAGGGACTGAAGCTTTCTTT. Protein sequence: CASRTPDLLGTEAFF.

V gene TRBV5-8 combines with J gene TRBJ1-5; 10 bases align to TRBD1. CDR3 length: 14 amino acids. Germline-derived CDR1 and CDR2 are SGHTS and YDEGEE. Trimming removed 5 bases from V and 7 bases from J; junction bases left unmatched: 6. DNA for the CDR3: TGTGCCAGCAGACTGACAGGGGGCGAACAGCCCCAGCATTTT. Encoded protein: CASRLTGGEQPQHF.

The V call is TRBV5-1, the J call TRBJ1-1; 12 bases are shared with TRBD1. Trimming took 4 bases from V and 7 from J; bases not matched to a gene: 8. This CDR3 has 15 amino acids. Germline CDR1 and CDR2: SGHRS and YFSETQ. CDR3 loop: CASSRDRGQIGEAFF. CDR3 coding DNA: TGCGCCAGCAGCCGGGACAGGGGGCAGATAGGTGAAGCTTTCTTT.

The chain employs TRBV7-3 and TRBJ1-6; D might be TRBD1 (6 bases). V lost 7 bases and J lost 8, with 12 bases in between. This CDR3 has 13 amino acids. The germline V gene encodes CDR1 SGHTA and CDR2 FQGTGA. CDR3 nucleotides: TGTGCCAGCAACCGAGGGGGGGATTCACCCCTCCACTTT. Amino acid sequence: CASNRGGDSPLHF.

The DNA for the CDR3 is TGTGCCAGTAGTAGAGGGACAGGGGTAAGTTACGAGCAGTACTTC. Protein product: CASSRGTGVSYEQYF. The chain couples TRBV19 to TRBJ2-7; TRBD1 matches at 10 bases. The CDR3 length is 15 residues. V lost 4 bases, J lost 4 bases, and 7 bases stayed unmatched. CDR1 and CDR2 from the germline V gene are LNHDA and SQIVND (reference sequence).

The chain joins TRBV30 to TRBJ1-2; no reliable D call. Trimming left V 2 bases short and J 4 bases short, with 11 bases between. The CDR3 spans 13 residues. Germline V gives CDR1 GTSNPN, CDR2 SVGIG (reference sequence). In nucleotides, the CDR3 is TGTGCCTGGAGTATCCGGTTGGGCTATGGCTACACCTTC. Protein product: CAWSIRLGYGYTF.

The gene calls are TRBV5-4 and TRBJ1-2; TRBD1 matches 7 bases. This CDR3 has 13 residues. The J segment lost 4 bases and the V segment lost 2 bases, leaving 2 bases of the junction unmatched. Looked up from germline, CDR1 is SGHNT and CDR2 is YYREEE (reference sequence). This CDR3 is CASSLGTVYGYTF. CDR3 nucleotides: TGTGCCAGCAGCTTAGGGACAGTCTATGGCTACACCTTC.

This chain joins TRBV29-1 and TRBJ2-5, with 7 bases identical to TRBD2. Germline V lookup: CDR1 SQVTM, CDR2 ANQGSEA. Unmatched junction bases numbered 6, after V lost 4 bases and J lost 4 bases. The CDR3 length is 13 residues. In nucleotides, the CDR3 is TGCAGCGTTGGAACGGGAGGTAGAGAGACCCAGTACTTC. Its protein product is CSVGTGGRETQYF.

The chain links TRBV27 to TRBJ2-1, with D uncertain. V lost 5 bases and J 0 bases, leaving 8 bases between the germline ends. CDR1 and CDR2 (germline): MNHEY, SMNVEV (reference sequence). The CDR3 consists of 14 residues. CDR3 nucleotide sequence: TGTGCCAGCAGTCCCCGGGCCTCCTACAATGAGCAGTTCTTC. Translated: CASSPRASYNEQFF.